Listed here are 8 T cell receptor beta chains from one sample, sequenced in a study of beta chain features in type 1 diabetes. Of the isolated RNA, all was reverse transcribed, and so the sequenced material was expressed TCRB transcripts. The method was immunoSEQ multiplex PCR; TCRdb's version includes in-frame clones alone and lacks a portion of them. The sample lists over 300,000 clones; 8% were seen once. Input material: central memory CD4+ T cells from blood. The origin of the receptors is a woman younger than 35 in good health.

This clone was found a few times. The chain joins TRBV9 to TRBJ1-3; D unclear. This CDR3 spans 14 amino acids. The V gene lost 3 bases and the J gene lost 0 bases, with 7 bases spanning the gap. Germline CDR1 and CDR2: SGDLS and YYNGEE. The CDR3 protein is CASSGTFSGNTIYF. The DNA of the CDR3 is TGTGCCAGCAGCGGTACATTCTCTGGAAACACCATATATTTT.

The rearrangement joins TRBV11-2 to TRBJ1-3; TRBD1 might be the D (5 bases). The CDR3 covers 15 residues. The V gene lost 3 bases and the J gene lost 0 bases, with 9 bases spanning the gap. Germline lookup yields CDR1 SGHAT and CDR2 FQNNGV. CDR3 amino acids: CASSFTGPSGNTIYF. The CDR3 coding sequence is TGTGCCAGCAGCTTTACAGGACCCTCTGGAAACACCATATATTTT.

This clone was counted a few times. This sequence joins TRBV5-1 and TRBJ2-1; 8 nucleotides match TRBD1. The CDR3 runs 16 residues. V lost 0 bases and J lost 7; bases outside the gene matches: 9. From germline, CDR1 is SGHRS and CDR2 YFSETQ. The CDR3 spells CASSLVGQGILNEQFF. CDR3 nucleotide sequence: TGCGCCAGCAGCTTGGTCGGACAGGGTATTCTGAATGAGCAGTTCTTC.

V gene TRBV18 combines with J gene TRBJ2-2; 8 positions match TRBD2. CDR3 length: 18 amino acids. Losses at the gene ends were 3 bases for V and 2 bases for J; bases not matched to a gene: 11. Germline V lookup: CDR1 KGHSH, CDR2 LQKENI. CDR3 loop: CASSPAQTRTSNTGELFF. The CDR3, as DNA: TGTGCCAGCTCACCGGCCCAAACTCGGACTAGCAACACCGGGGAGCTGTTTTTT.

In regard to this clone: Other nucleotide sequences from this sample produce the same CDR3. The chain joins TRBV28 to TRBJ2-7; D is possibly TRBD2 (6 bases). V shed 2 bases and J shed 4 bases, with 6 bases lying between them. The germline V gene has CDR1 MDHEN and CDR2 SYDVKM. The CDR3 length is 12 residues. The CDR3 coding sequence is TGTGCCAGCAGTTTAGGGACTTACGAGCAGTACTTC. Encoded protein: CASSLGTYEQYF.

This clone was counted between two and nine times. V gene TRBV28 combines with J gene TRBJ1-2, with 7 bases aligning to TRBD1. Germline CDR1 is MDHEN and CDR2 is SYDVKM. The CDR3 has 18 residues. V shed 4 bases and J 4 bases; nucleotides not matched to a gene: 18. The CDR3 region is CASSSGQVLLTVFYGYTF. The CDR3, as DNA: TGTGCCAGCAGTTCTGGACAGGTTCTCCTAACGGTCTTCTATGGCTACACCTTC.

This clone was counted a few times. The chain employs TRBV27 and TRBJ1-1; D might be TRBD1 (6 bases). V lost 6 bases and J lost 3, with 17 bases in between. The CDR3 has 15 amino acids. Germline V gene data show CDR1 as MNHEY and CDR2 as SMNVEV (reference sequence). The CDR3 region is CASSHEGGGYTEAFF. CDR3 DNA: TGTGCCAGCAGCCACGAAGGGGGAGGGTACACTGAAGCTTTCTTT.

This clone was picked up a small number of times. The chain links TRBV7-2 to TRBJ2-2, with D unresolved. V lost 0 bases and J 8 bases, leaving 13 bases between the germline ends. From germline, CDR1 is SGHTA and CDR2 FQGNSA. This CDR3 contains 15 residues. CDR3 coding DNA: TGTGCCAGCAGCTTAGCACCCAGTCAGACTGGGGAGCTGTTTTTT. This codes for CASSLAPSQTGELFF. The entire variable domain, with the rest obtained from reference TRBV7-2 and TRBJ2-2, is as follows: GAGVSQSPSNKVTEKGKDVELRCDPISGHTALYWYRQSLGQGLEFLIYFQGNSAPDKSGLPSDRFSAERTGGSVSTLTIQRTQQEDSAVYLCASSLAPSQTGELFFGEGSRLTVL.